This TCR beta chain was captured in a study of blood T cell repertoires in COVID-19 (TCRdb year 2020). Looking at the study overall: The collaborator samples originated in the United States, Italy and Spain and spanned the acute and convalescent phases of COVID-19. Samples were obtained from the ongoing ImmuneRACE study (first 160 participants) and from over 1,000 subjects provided by 6 global collaborators. The prospective study material was composed of cDNA or gDNA derived from T cells, B-cell-depleted T cells, or PBMCs. The sample metadata nearly always contained a de-identified subject ID, COVID-19 status, age in years and sex. The repertoires were made available in a free public database intended to serve as a resource for research on the immune response to SARS-CoV-2. Subjects who had been exposed to COVID-19, were actively infected with it, or had recovered from it provided the deeply sampled blood TCRbeta repertoires that made up the dataset. Where available, HLA class I and class II types were obtained from metadata supplied by the sample provider rather than from assay-based typing.

The collaborating institutions used their own protocols to collect whole blood in K2EDTA tubes. Collaborator samples were shipped for TCRbeta analysis as frozen whole blood, isolated PBMCs, or DNA extracted from either sample type. TCRbeta CDR3 regions were amplified from genomic DNA using the immunoSEQ Assay, a bias-controlled multiplex PCR. As for the authors' bioinformatics: The number of nucleated cells in each sample was estimated from the amplification of reference gene primers within the assay. To quantify the absolute abundance of each unique TCRbeta CDR3 rearrangement, sequence reads were collapsed and filtered. For each sample, productive Simpson clonality was calculated as the square root of Simpson's diversity index across productive rearrangements. Held by TCRdb, this immuneACCESS table contains in-frame sequences only and omits some clones. Under half of the omission traces to an unresolved V gene where checked; the cause of the rest is unknown. V and J calls plus clone size are reproduced from that table; the DNA served to infer D and trimming. The sample profile shows just over 650,000 clones; 75% to 90% of them were found once. About 0.26% of the sample comes from the top ten.

What the research found in general, with its limitations: The amount of clinical and demographic metadata varied by source and participant and was provided uncurated.

V and J lose 2 bases and 9 bases, and a span of 13 bases separates them. There are 13 amino acids in the CDR3, from cysteine to phenylalanine inclusive. Of the read, only the CDR3 DNA is kept; its 39 bases are in frame from base 1. For CDR1 and CDR2, the germline V gene lists SGHTA and FQGTGA. This clone was counted between two and nine times. This receptor's antigen is unknown. The input lacks base qualities; no much larger clone sits a single base away. This clonotype was sampled from a woman aged 18-29 years with acute or convalescent COVID-19. This receptor chain uses TRBV7-3 and TRBJ1-2, with TRBD1 tentatively as D gene (6 bases match). Specimen: peripheral blood. The bases are TGTGCCAGCAGCTTAGACAGGTCGGGGAGCTACACCTTC. It is translated as CASSLDRSGSYTF.